These 14 T cell receptor beta chains originate from one sample sequenced in a study of blood T cell repertoires in COVID-19. The protocol was immunoSEQ multiplex PCR, while the TCRdb copy is restricted to in-frame clones and leaves out a portion. This repertoire shows approximately 89,000 clones, approximately 92% found once; its top ten account for roughly 6.4%. Sequences were obtained from peripheral blood. These receptors all come from a woman aged 55-75 years with active COVID-19.

The rearrangement uses TRBV27 and TRBJ1-3; D perhaps matches TRBD1 (6 bases). The CDR3 consists of 15 residues. Germline CDR1 MNHEY, CDR2 SMNVEV (reference sequence). With 2 bases removed from V and 0 bases from J, the gap between germline ends came to 8 bases. CDR3 coding DNA: TGTGCCAGCAGTTTACAGGGGAGCTCTGGAAACACCATATATTTT. Amino acid sequence: CASSLQGSSGNTIYF.

This clone was found once. This CDR3 reads CASSLTGPSGYEQYF. The CDR3 bases are TGTGCCAGCAGTCTGACAGGTCCCTCAGGGTACGAGCAGTACTTC. The V gene is TRBV28, the J gene TRBJ2-7; perhaps TRBD1 as D (6 bases). The germline V and J ends were trimmed by 5 bases and 4 bases, with 18 bases remaining between them. Germline CDR1 is MDHEN and CDR2 is SYDVKM. CDR3 length: 15 residues.

V is TRBV4-3 and J is TRBJ2-7, with 8 bases matching TRBD1. The CDR3 extends over 17 amino acids. V dropped 0 bases and J dropped 0; count of bases not matched to a gene: 7. Germline V gene sequence: CDR1 LGHNA, CDR2 YSLEER. Written as DNA, the CDR3 is TGCGCCAGCAGCCAAGAGGGTCAGGGGGCGAACTCCTACGAGCAGTACTTC. Translated, it gives CASSQEGQGANSYEQYF.

This chain links TRBV24-1 with TRBJ2-1; the D gene is possibly TRBD2 (6 bases). Germline values: CDR1 KGHDR, CDR2 SFDVKD. The germline V and J ends were trimmed by 3 bases and 7 bases, with 12 bases remaining between them. This CDR3 region has 14 residues. Here the CDR3 reads CATSDARLVNEQFF. CDR3 sequence (DNA): TGTGCCACCAGTGATGCTAGACTAGTAAATGAGCAGTTCTTC.

The genes are TRBV12-3 or TRBV12-4 and TRBJ1-5; D is uncertain. The CDR3 runs to 13 residues. Trimming took off 1 base at V and 7 bases at J, with 8 bases between the two ends. The CDR3 nucleotides read TGTGCCAGCAGTTTAGGTCAGGCGCAGCCCCAGCATTTT. Amino acids: CASSLGQAQPQHF.

The gene calls are TRBV5-6 and TRBJ1-2; D is perhaps TRBD1 (5 bases). Trimming stripped 5 bases from V and 4 bases from J, with 12 bases between. CDR3 length: 13 residues. The germline CDR1 and CDR2 sequences are SGHDT and YYEEEE. The CDR3: CASSVSGPYGYTF. The DNA for the CDR3 is TGTGCCAGCAGTGTCTCAGGGCCCTATGGCTACACCTTC.

The rearrangement joins TRBV9 to TRBJ2-7, with D maybe TRBD2 (5 bases). V was clipped by 0 bases and J by 0 bases, with 13 bases between them. The CDR3 covers 16 residues. Germline assignment: CDR1 SGDLS and CDR2 YYNGEE. CDR3 in DNA: TGTGCCAGCAGCGTAGACACCGGGGTTCTCTCCTACGAGCAGTACTTC. Its translation is CASSVDTGVLSYEQYF.

The chain carries TRBV6-1 and TRBJ1-3, with D possibly being TRBD1 (5 bases). V gave up 2 bases and J gave up 5 bases, with 10 bases separating them. Germline CDR1 reads MNHNS; CDR2 reads SASEGT. The CDR3 is 14 amino acids. CDR3 protein: CASSESQGRNTIYF. The DNA for the CDR3 is TGTGCCAGCAGTGAAAGTCAGGGCAGAAACACCATATATTTT.

The V and J genes are TRBV30 and TRBJ1-1; 7 bases match TRBD1. Germline CDR1 reads GTSNPN; CDR2 reads SVGIG (reference sequence). The V segment lost 1 base and the J segment 0 bases; nucleotides outside the gene matches: 2. The CDR3 runs to 14 residues. The CDR3 DNA reads as TGTGCCTGGAGTGCACAGGGGCTGAACACTGAAGCTTTCTTT. This sequence encodes CAWSAQGLNTEAFF.

This chain uses TRBV28 with TRBJ2-7; D gene uncertain. This CDR3 is built from 14 residues. The V end lost 5 bases, the J end lost 0 bases, and 11 bases lay between the germline ends. The V gene's germline CDR1 is MDHEN and CDR2 SYDVKM. CDR3: CASSTGHNSYEQYF. CDR3 sequence (DNA): TGTGCCAGCAGTACGGGTCACAACTCCTACGAGCAGTACTTC.

This CDR3 is CASSFSELGGYTF. CDR3 nucleotide sequence: TGTGCCAGCAGCTTCTCAGAACTAGGTGGCTACACCTTC. The gene calls are TRBV5-6 and TRBJ1-2; D call uncertain. CDR1 is SGHDT and CDR2 is YYEEEE in the germline V gene. Trimming left V 2 bases short and J 7 bases short, with 12 bases between. The CDR3 contains 13 residues. Complete variable domain (other parts from reference TRBV5-6 and TRBJ1-2): DAGVTQSPTHLIKTRGQQVTLRCSPKSGHDTVSWYQQALGQGPQFIFQYYEEEERQRGNFPDRFSGHQFPNYSSELNVNALLLGDSALYLCASSFSELGGYTFGSGTRLTVV.

V gene TRBV7-8 combines with J gene TRBJ1-1, with 8 bases lining up with TRBD1. Germline V gene data show CDR1 as SGHVS and CDR2 as FQNEAQ. This CDR3 is built from 13 residues. V shed 3 bases, J shed 7 bases, and the junction held 4 bases outside the gene matches. The CDR3 is CASSLDGTGEAFF. CDR3 sequence (DNA): TGTGCCAGCAGCTTGGACGGGACAGGTGAAGCTTTCTTT.

The rearrangement joins TRBV27 to TRBJ2-1, with D tentatively TRBD1 (5 bases). Germline V gene data show CDR1 as MNHEY and CDR2 as SMNVEV (reference sequence). The V and J ends lost 6 bases and 5 bases respectively, with 5 bases between them. The CDR3 has 11 amino acids. CDR3 in amino acids: CASRDNNEQFF. Written as DNA, the CDR3 is TGTGCCAGCAGGGACAACAATGAGCAGTTCTTC.

This clone was observed once. This chain joins TRBV28 and TRBJ2-7; tentative D call: TRBD2 (5 bases). CDR3 length: 12 amino acids. Trimming took off 10 bases at V and 2 bases at J, with 12 bases between the two ends. Germline CDR1 MDHEN, CDR2 SYDVKM. The CDR3 sequence: CATQRETYEQYF. The CDR3 DNA sequence: TGTGCCACCCAGAGGGAAACCTACGAGCAGTACTTC.